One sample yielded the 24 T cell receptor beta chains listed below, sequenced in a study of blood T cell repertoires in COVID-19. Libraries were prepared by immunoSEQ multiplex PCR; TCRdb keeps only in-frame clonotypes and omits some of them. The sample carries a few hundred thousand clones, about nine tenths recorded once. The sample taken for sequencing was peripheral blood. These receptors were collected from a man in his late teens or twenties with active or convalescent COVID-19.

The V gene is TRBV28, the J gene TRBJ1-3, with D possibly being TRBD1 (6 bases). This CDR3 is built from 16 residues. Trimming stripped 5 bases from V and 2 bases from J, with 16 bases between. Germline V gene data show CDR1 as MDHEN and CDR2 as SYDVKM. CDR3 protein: CASSGAQGLAGNTIYF. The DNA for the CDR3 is TGTGCCAGCAGTGGAGCACAGGGTCTCGCTGGAAACACCATATATTTT.

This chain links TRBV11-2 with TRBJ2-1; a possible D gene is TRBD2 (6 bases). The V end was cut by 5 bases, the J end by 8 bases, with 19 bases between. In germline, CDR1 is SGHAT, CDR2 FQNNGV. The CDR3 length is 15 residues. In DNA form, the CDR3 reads TGTGCCAGCAGCCCGGCGGGCGGGAAAGGCTATGAGCAGTTCTTC. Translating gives CASSPAGGKGYEQFF.

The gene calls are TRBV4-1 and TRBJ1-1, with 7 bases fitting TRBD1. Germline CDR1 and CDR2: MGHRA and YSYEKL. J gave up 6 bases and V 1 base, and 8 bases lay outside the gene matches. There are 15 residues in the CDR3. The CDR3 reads CASSQALGGAAEAFF. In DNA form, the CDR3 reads TGCGCCAGCAGCCAAGCTTTAGGGGGCGCGGCTGAAGCTTTCTTT.

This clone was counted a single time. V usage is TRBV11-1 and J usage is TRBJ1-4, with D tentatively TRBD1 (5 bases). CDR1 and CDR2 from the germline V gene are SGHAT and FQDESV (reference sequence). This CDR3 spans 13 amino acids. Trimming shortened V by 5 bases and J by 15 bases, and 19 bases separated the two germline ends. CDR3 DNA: TGTGCCAGCAGCAAAGTCCGGGAGGGGCGTGTGTTTTTT. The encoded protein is CASSKVREGRVFF.

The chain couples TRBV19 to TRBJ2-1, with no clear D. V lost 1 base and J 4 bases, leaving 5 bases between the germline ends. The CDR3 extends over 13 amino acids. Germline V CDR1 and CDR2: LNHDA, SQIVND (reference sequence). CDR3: CASSIVNYNEQFF. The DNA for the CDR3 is TGTGCCAGTAGTATAGTTAATTACAATGAGCAGTTCTTC.

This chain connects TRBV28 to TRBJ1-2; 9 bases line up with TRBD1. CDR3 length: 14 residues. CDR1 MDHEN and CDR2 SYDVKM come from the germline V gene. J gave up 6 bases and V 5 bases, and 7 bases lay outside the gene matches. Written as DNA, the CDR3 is TGTGCCAGCAGTCCTGAGACAGGGGGAGATGGCTACACCTTC. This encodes CASSPETGGDGYTF.

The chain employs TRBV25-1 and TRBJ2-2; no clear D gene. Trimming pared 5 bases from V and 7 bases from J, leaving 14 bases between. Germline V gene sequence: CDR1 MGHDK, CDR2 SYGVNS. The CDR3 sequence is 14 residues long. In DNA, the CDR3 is TGTGCCAGCAGTCATCTTTCGTCGGTCGGGGAGCTGTTTTTT. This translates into CASSHLSSVGELFF.

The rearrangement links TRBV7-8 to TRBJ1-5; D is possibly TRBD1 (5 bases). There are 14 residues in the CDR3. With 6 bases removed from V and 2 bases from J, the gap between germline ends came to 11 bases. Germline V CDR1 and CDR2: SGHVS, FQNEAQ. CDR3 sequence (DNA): TGTGCCAGCAGTGCTCAGGGCGGCAATCAGCCCCAGCATTTT. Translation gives CASSAQGGNQPQHF.

The CDR3: CASSSLDYQNEQFF. CDR3 nucleotides: TGTGCCAGCAGCTCTCTGGACTACCAGAATGAGCAGTTCTTC. This chain links TRBV11-3 with TRBJ2-1; D is perhaps TRBD2 (6 bases). Germline V gene data show CDR1 as SGHNT and CDR2 as YENEEA. With 4 bases removed from V and 7 bases from J, the gap between germline ends came to 14 bases. There are 14 residues in the CDR3.

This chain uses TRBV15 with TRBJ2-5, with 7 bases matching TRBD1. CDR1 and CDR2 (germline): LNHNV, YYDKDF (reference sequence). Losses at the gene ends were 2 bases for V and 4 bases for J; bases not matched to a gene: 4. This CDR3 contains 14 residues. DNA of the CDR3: TGTGCCACCAGCAGAACAGGGGCGCGAGAGACCCAGTACTTC. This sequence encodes CATSRTGARETQYF.

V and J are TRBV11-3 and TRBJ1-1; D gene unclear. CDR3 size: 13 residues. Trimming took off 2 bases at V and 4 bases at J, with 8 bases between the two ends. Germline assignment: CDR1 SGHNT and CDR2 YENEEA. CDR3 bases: TGTGCCAGCAGCTTACGGGGAGGCACTGAAGCTTTCTTT. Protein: CASSLRGGTEAFF. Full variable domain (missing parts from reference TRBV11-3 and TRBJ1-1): EAGVVQSPRYKIIEKKQPVAFWCNPISGHNTLYWYLQNLGQGPELLIRYENEEAVDDSQLPKDRFSAERLKGVDSTLKIQPAELGDSAVYLCASSLRGGTEAFFGQGTRLTVV.

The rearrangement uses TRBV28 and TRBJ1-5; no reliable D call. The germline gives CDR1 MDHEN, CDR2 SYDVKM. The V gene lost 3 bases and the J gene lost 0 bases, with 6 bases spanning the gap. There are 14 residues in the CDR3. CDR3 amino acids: CASSFVRSNQPQHF. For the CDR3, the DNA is TGTGCCAGCAGTTTTGTCCGTAGCAATCAGCCCCAGCATTTT.

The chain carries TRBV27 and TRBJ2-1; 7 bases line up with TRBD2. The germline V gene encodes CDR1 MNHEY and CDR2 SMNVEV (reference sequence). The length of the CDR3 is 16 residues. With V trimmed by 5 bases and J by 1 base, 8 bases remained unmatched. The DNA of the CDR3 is TGTGCCAGCAGTCTCGCAAGCGGGAAGTCCTACAATGAGCAGTTCTTC. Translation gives CASSLASGKSYNEQFF.

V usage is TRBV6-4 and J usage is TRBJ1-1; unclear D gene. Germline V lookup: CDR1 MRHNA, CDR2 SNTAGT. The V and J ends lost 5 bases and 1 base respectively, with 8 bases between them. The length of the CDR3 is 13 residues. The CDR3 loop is CASSQQPNTEAFF. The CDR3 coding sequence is TGTGCCAGCAGTCAACAGCCGAACACTGAAGCTTTCTTT.

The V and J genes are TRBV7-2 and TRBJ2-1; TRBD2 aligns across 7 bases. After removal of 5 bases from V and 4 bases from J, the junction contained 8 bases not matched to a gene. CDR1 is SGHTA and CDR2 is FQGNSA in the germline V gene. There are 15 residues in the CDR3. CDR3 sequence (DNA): TGTGCCAGCAGCCCTACTAGCGTCGGGTACAATGAGCAGTTCTTC. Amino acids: CASSPTSVGYNEQFF.

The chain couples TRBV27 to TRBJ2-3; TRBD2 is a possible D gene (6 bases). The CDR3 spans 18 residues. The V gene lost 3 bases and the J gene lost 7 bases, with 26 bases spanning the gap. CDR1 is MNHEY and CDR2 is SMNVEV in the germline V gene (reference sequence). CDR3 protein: CASSFGYSPGLRSHTQYF. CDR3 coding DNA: TGTGCCAGCAGTTTTGGATACTCCCCGGGACTCCGGTCCCATACGCAGTATTTT.

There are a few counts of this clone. In DNA form, the CDR3 reads TGTGCCAGCAGCGACGGGATCACCGGGGAGCTGTTTTTT. As protein: CASSDGITGELFF. The chain joins TRBV5-5 to TRBJ2-2; a possible D gene is TRBD2 (5 bases). The CDR3 totals 13 residues. V dropped 4 bases and J dropped 4 bases, with 8 bases sitting between them. The germline gives CDR1 SGHKS, CDR2 YYEKEE (reference sequence).

The CDR3 protein is CASKSSGGGSYEQYF. As DNA, the CDR3 is TGTGCCAGCAAAAGCTCAGGGGGCGGTTCGTACGAGCAGTACTTC. This sequence joins TRBV6-5 and TRBJ2-7, with 8 nucleotides matching TRBD1. Germline values: CDR1 MNHEY, CDR2 SVGAGI. The trim removed 7 bases at V and 4 bases at J, leaving 12 bases unmatched. The CDR3 runs 15 residues.

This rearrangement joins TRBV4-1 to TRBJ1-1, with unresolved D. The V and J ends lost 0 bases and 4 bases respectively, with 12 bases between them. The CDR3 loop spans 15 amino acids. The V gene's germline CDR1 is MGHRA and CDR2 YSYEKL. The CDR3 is CASSQDVGGGTEAFF. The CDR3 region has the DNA TGCGCCAGCAGCCAAGACGTCGGCGGTGGCACTGAAGCTTTCTTT.

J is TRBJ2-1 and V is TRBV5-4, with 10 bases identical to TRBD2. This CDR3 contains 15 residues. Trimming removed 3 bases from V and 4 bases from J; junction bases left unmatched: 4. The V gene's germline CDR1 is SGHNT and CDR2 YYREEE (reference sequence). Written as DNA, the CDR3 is TGTGCCAGCAGCTCCCGGACTAGCGGATACAATGAGCAGTTCTTC. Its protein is CASSSRTSGYNEQFF.

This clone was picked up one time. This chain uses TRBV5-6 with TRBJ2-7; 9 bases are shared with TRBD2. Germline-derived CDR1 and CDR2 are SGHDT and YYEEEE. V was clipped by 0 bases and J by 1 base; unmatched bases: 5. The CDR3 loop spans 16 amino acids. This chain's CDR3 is CASSLGSGSLSYEQYF. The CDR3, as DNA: TGTGCCAGCAGCTTGGGTAGCGGGAGTCTATCCTACGAGCAGTACTTC.

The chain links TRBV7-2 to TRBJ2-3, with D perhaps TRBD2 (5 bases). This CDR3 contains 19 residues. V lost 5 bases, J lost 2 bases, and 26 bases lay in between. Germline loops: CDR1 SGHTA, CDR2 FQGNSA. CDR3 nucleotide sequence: TGTGCCAGCAGCCTATCCAATTTCGGGCTCACTAGGACCACAGATACGCAGTATTTT. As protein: CASSLSNFGLTRTTDTQYF. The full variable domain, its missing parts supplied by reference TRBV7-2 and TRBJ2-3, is GAGVSQSPSNKVTEKGKDVELRCDPISGHTALYWYRQSLGQGLEFLIYFQGNSAPDKSGLPSDRFSAERTGGSVSTLTIQRTQQEDSAVYLCASSLSNFGLTRTTDTQYFGPGTRLTVL.

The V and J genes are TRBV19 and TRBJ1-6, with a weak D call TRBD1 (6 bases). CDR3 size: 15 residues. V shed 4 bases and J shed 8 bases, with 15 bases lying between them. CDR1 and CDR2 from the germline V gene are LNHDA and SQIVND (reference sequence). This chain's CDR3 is CASSTYREGDSPLHF. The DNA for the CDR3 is TGTGCCAGTAGTACATACCGGGAGGGGGATTCACCCCTCCACTTT.

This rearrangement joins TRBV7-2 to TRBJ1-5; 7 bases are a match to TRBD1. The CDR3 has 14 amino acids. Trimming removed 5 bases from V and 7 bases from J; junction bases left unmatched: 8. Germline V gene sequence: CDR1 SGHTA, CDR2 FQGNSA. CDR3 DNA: TGTGCCAGCAGCACCCGACAGGGAGGACAGCCCCAGCATTTT. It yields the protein CASSTRQGGQPQHF.